A single sample gave rise to the 11 T cell receptor beta chains below, sequenced in a study of blood T cell repertoires in COVID-19. The table came from immunoSEQ multiplex PCR; TCRdb's copy has only in-frame clones and leaves some out. Of 350,000 to 550,000 clones in the sample, around 88% were seen once. Sample: peripheral blood. The receptors originated from a young woman with acute or convalescent COVID-19.

This chain connects TRBV29-1 to TRBJ2-5, with 8 nucleotides matching TRBD1. With V trimmed by 5 bases and J by 4 bases, 12 bases remained unmatched. The CDR3 has 15 amino acids. Germline assignment: CDR1 SQVTM and CDR2 ANQGSEA. CDR3 sequence: CSVSSPGGIGETQYF. In nucleotides, the CDR3 is TGCAGCGTTTCCTCGCCAGGGGGCATTGGAGAGACCCAGTACTTC.

The V and J genes are TRBV20-1 and TRBJ2-5; TRBD2 matches 9 bases. The trim removed 3 bases at V and 0 bases at J, leaving 5 bases unmatched. Germline loops: CDR1 DFQATT, CDR2 SNEGSKA (reference sequence). The CDR3 runs 15 residues. CDR3 in amino acids: CSASASGAYQETQYF. In nucleotides, the CDR3 is TGCAGTGCTAGTGCTAGCGGGGCCTACCAAGAGACCCAGTACTTC.

The chain carries TRBV4-2 and TRBJ2-7; 10 bases match TRBD1. CDR1 is LGHNA, CDR2 YNFKEQ, per germline. The CDR3 loop spans 15 amino acids. The junction had 8 bases not matched to a gene; V was cut back by 4 bases and J by 5 bases. CDR3 region: CASSLQTGTGDEQYF. The DNA for the CDR3 is TGTGCCAGCAGCCTTCAGACCGGGACAGGGGACGAGCAGTACTTC.

The chain joins TRBV7-2 to TRBJ2-1; D is uncertain. The CDR3 length is 14 residues. Germline V lookup: CDR1 SGHTA, CDR2 FQGNSA. With 2 bases removed from V and 0 bases from J, the gap between germline ends came to 5 bases. The CDR3, as DNA: TGTGCCAGCAGCTTATACAGCTCCTACAATGAGCAGTTCTTC. Translation gives CASSLYSSYNEQFF.

This chain joins TRBV12-5 and TRBJ1-2, with TRBD1 matching 9 bases. The CDR3 loop spans 20 amino acids. Germline V gene data show CDR1 as LGHNT and CDR2 as FRNRAP. The J segment lost 6 bases and the V segment lost 7 bases, leaving 27 bases of the junction unmatched. The CDR3 coding sequence is TGTGCTAGTGACCTATGGGGGCTGTCGGGACAGGGTCCAACCTGGGATGGCTACACCTTC. Its translation: CASDLWGLSGQGPTWDGYTF.

About this clone: A read error may account for a junction end that differs from germline. V gene TRBV9 combines with J gene TRBJ2-7; weak D call: TRBD2 (6 bases). Germline-derived CDR1 and CDR2 are SGDLS and YYNGEE. The CDR3 totals 12 residues. The CDR3 protein is CASSAANGGLQF. The CDR3 nucleotides are TGTGCCAGCAGCGCCGCTAACGGGGGACTGCAGTTC.

The chain recombines TRBV19 with TRBJ2-3, with TRBD2 matching 15 bases. Germline V gene sequence: CDR1 LNHDA, CDR2 SQIVND (reference sequence). V trimming: 4 bases; J trimming: 3 bases; junction bases outside the gene matches: 5. This CDR3 has 17 residues. The DNA of the CDR3 is TGTGCCAGTAGTAGGGGACTAGCGGGGGGATTTACAGATACGCAGTATTTT. Its protein product is CASSRGLAGGFTDTQYF.

CDR3 residues: CATGRLTGSNQPQHF. For the CDR3, the DNA is TGTGCCACCGGTAGATTAACAGGGAGCAATCAGCCCCAGCATTTT. J is TRBJ1-5 and V is TRBV15; a weak D match, TRBD1 (6 bases). Trimming stripped 8 bases from V and 1 base from J, with 15 bases between. Germline CDR1 reads LNHNV; CDR2 reads YYDKDF (reference sequence). The CDR3 consists of 15 residues.

The chain carries TRBV6-4 and TRBJ2-2; 7 bases map to TRBD1. Trimming cost V 8 bases and J 0 bases; bases outside gene matches: 3. This CDR3 contains 14 residues. The germline gives CDR1 MRHNA, CDR2 SNTAGT. CDR3 in DNA: TGTGCCAGCCAGACAGGGACGAACACCGGGGAGCTGTTTTTT. Translated: CASQTGTNTGELFF.

This sequence joins TRBV11-3 and TRBJ1-6, with D perhaps TRBD1 (6 bases). This CDR3 contains 13 residues. Germline loops: CDR1 SGHNT, CDR2 YENEEA. V was pared by 5 bases and J by 6 bases, with 8 bases between. As DNA, the CDR3 is TGTGCCAGCAGCGGGGGGGCTAATTCACCCCTCCACTTT. It yields the protein CASSGGANSPLHF.

As DNA, the CDR3 is TGTGCCAGTAGTATCCGACAGGGGAGCTCTGGGGCCAACGTCCTGACTTTC. This gives the protein CASSIRQGSSGANVLTF. The chain joins TRBV19 to TRBJ2-6, with TRBD1 matching 8 bases. The germline V gene encodes CDR1 LNHDA and CDR2 SQIVND (reference sequence). The CDR3 sequence is 17 residues long. Unmatched junction bases numbered 4, after V lost 3 bases and J lost 0 bases.